These T cell receptor beta chains were read from a single sample in a study of blood T cells in healthy people across ages. Via MiXCR, TCRdb re-called the 5' RACE reads, giving one row per CDR3 protein. There are about 930,000 distinct CDR3 sequences in the sample; almost 30% occur only once, and about a tenth lies in the top ten. These data were also filed under a second study, of T cells of mothers and their children.

The sample comprised blood. The origin of the receptors is a woman in her thirties or forties in good health. CDR3s include the opening cysteine and the closing phenylalanine or tryptophan. A D gene is named only where the DNA matches it firmly. Size is stated for part of the rows, as once, few or many counts, or as a class when the clone is expanded.

j_call,clone_size,d_call,v_call,cdr3_nt,cdr3_aa
TRBJ2-3,few,.,TRBV10-3,TGTGCCATCAGTGAGTCGTGGAGTGGCACAGATACGCAGTATTTT,CAISESWSGTDTQYF
TRBJ1-2,few,.,TRBV7-9,TGTGCCAGCAGCGAACAGGCGTACTATGGCTACACCTTC,CASSEQAYYGYTF
TRBJ2-1,many,TRBD1,TRBV20-1,TGCAGTGCCGCCGGGACAGGGGGATACAATGAGCAGTTCTTC,CSAAGTGGYNEQFF
TRBJ2-4,few,TRBD1,TRBV20-1,TGCAGTGCCCCGCCACGGGGACAGGGGGGAAACATTCAGTACTTC,CSAPPRGQGGNIQYF
TRBJ2-2,.,.,TRBV5-5,TGTGCCAGCAGCTTTTCGGGAAGACAGACGAACACCGGGGAGCTGTTTTTT,CASSFSGRQTNTGELFF
TRBJ2-6,few,.,TRBV6-5,TGTGCCAGCAGAGGGCGGAAGTACCCTGGGGCCAACGTCCTGACTTTC,CASRGRKYPGANVLTF
TRBJ1-2,many,.,TRBV5-1,TGTGCCAGCAGTTTAGCAGGGGATGGCTACACCTTC,CASSLAGDGYTF
TRBJ2-1,.,.,TRBV5-1,TGCGCCAGCAGAAGGGACATCTCCTACAATGAGCAGTTCTTC,CASRRDISYNEQFF
TRBJ1-5,.,TRBD1,TRBV10-3,TGTGCCATCAGGGAAAGAGGGGGCAGTCAGCCCCAGCATTTT,CAIRERGGSQPQHF
TRBJ1-1,.,TRBD1,TRBV29-1,TGCAGCGTTGAGATGCAGGGGGGGAACACTGAAGCTTTCTTT,CSVEMQGGNTEAFF
TRBJ2-1,few,.,TRBV6-1,TGTGCCAGCAGTGTTACAGTCTACAATGAGCAGTTCTTC,CASSVTVYNEQFF
TRBJ2-7,many,.,TRBV7-6,TGTGCCAGCAGCTTAGTGGGCCAGAGCTCCTACGAGCAGTACTTC,CASSLVGQSSYEQYF
TRBJ1-5,.,.,TRBV28,TGTGCCAGCTTAGACAGGTTCAATCAGCCCCAGCATTTT,CASLDRFNQPQHF
TRBJ2-1,.,.,TRBV20-1,TGCAGTGCTAACTCGGGAGCTATAAACGATGAGCAGTTCTTC,CSANSGAINDEQFF
TRBJ2-7,many,TRBD1,TRBV7-8,TGTGCCAGCAGCTGGACAGGGCCCCCTTACGAGCAGTACTTC,CASSWTGPPYEQYF
TRBJ2-5,.,.,TRBV7-8,TGTGCCAGCAGCTTGGGGGCAGGGATAAAGACCCAGTACTTC,CASSLGAGIKTQYF
TRBJ2-1,few,.,TRBV5-4,TGTGCCAGCAGCTTGGGTGGGTCAGGGGTTGGTGATGAGCAGTTCTTC,CASSLGGSGVGDEQFF
TRBJ1-4,few,TRBD1,TRBV12-3/TRBV12-4,TGTGCCAGCCGAGTACAGGGGGCTAATGAAAAACTGTTTTTT,CASRVQGANEKLFF
TRBJ1-1,.,.,TRBV5-6,TGTGCCAGCAGCTCCAGGGGAGTGGGAGACACTGAAGCTTTCTTT,CASSSRGVGDTEAFF
TRBJ2-5,many,.,TRBV7-2,TGTGCCAGCAGCTTAGCGCGCAGCAAACAAGAGACCCAGTACTTC,CASSLARSKQETQYF
TRBJ2-3,.,.,TRBV28,TGTGCCAGCAGTGCGATCCTAGAAGGGGATACGCAGTATTTT,CASSAILEGDTQYF
TRBJ2-1,few,.,TRBV7-9,TGTGCCAGCAGCTCCTTGACAGACGAGCAGTTCTTC,CASSSLTDEQFF
TRBJ1-1,.,TRBD1,TRBV5-1,TGCGCCAGCAGCTTGGGATGGGACAGGGGGAATAACACTGAAGCTTTCTTT,CASSLGWDRGNNTEAFF
TRBJ2-7,many,.,TRBV28,TGTGCCAGCAGGAGGGGGAATACCTACGAGCAGTACTTC,CASRRGNTYEQYF
TRBJ2-2,few,.,TRBV2,TGTGCCAGCAAGATAGCAGAGACGAACACCGGGGAGCTGTTTTTT,CASKIAETNTGELFF
TRBJ1-1,.,.,TRBV12-3/TRBV12-4,TGTGCCAGCACCACTGGACGGGGGCACACTGAAGCTTTCTTT,CASTTGRGHTEAFF
TRBJ1-2,many,.,TRBV4-1,TGCGCCAGCAGCCAAGGTCATGGCGTCGGCTATGGCTACACCTTC,CASSQGHGVGYGYTF
TRBJ2-4,.,.,TRBV20-1,TGCAGTGCTAATCGGGGGCGCCAGCTAGCCAAAAACATTCAGTACTTC,CSANRGRQLAKNIQYF
TRBJ2-1,many,TRBD2,TRBV9,TGTGCCAGCAGCGTAGAGCCTAGCGGGGGTGAGCAGTTCTTC,CASSVEPSGGEQFF
TRBJ1-2,.,TRBD1,TRBV29-1,TGCAGCGTTGATGGAGGAGACGAGGACAGGGTCGGGTATGGCTACACCTTC,CSVDGGDEDRVGYGYTF
TRBJ2-7,many,.,TRBV7-3,TGTGCCAGCAGCTTACATAGGAACTACGAGCAGTACTTC,CASSLHRNYEQYF
TRBJ1-2,.,.,TRBV2,TGTGCCAGCGGAGGGGGTAGCTATGGCTACACCTTC,CASGGGSYGYTF
TRBJ2-7,few,TRBD2,TRBV2,TGTGCCAGCAGCCTTGGGGTAAGCGGGGGCCGGACTTCCTACGAGCAGTACTTC,CASSLGVSGGRTSYEQYF
TRBJ2-7,.,TRBD2,TRBV5-1,TGCGCCAGCAGCTTGGCCGAGAGGACAGAGGGCTCTAGCGGGAGTTACGAGCAGTACTTC,CASSLAERTEGSSGSYEQYF
TRBJ1-1,.,TRBD1,TRBV25-1,TGTGCCAGCGAAACAGGGGGGATCACTGAAGCTTTCTTT,CASETGGITEAFF
TRBJ1-2,few,TRBD1,TRBV24-1,TGTGCCACCAGTGCGACCGGGACAGGCTCCTATGGCTACACCTTC,CATSATGTGSYGYTF
TRBJ1-1,.,.,TRBV27,TGTGCCAGCAGTTCCGGGACCCAGGCAGCTTTCTTT,CASSSGTQAAFF
TRBJ2-7,.,.,TRBV2,TGTGCCAGCATCGGAACGGGGGCCTCCTACGAGCAGTACTTC,CASIGTGASYEQYF